This T cell receptor beta chain came from a study of beta chain features in type 1 diabetes. Overall study context: Researchers looked at 85 million to 110 million sorted cells across all samples.

Study outcomes and limitations: Shorter templates might be favored by PCR, equally in patients and controls. Among all four CD4+ subsets, Type 1 diabetes patients had TCRB CDR3s that were moderately but significantly shorter. Compared with healthy donors, patients appeared to share more similar naive, central memory and regulatory TCRB repertoires.

This clone was counted only a few times. Antigen: not known. Since all of the isolated RNA was reverse transcribed, expressed TCRB transcripts were what got sequenced. Deep immunoSEQ sequencing covered naive, central memory and regulatory T cell samples. The data were produced by immunoSEQ multiplex PCR, yet TCRdb's version contains in-frame clones alone and is incomplete. The sample comprises approximately 600,000 clones, around an eighth of which are singletons, and more than 0.1% rests with the top ten. The germline V gene encodes CDR1 LGHNA and CDR2 YSLEER. The CDR3 length is 13 residues. Deletions cut 4 bases from V and 7 bases from J, with 10 bases between.

This receptor was obtained from a man younger than 45 with type 1 diabetes. Sequenced: naive CD4+ T cells from blood. The chain carries TRBV4-3 and TRBJ1-4; D unresolved. The CDR3 DNA reads TGCGCCAGCAGCCCTGGACCATCTGAAAAACTGTTTTTT. Amino acid sequence: CASSPGPSEKLFF.